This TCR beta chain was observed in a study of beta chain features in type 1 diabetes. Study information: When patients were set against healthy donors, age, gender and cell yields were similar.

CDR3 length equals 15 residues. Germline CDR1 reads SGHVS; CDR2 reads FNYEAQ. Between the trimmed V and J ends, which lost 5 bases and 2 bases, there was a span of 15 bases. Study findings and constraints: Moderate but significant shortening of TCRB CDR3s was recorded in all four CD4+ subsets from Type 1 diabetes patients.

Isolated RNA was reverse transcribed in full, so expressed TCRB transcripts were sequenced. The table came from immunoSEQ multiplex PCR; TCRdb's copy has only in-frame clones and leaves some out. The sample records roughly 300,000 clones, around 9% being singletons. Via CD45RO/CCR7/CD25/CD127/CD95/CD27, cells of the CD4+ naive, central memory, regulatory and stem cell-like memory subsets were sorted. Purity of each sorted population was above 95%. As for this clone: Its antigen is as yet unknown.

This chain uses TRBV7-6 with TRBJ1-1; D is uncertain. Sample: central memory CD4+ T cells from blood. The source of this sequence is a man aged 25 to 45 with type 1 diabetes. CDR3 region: CASSPDAPANTEAFF. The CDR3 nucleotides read TGTGCCAGCAGCCCAGACGCACCGGCCAACACTGAAGCTTTCTTT.